This T cell receptor beta chain emerged from a study of T cells in localized non-small cell lung cancer. Only in-frame clones appear in the TCRdb table, and some are missing; sequencing was by immunoSEQ multiplex PCR. The table lists 30,000 to 35,000 clones, about nine tenths of them singletons. With 0 bases removed from V and 2 bases from J, the gap between germline ends came to 14 bases. Per germline, CDR1 SGHTS and CDR2 YDEGEE. This CDR3 has 16 residues. The TCR sequence derives from a female donor of 60 years or more with stage I lung adenocarcinoma. The sample was peripheral blood, taken before any cancer treatment. The chain has TRBV5-8 and TRBJ1-1; no reliable D call. CDR3 DNA: TGTGCCAGCAGCTTGGGTGAGTCCAGGCCCAACACTGAAGCTTTCTTT. As protein: CASSLGESRPNTEAFF.